This T cell receptor beta chain derives from a study of shared clonotypes between healthy human individuals. Whole-study context: Three plates each covered CD4 naive and memory; CD8 naive two, CD8 memory one. General study findings and limits: Naive subsets, compared against memory subsets, generally had larger estimated richness values. The donor pool, a small one, limited the genetic and exposure-history diversity represented.

For every subset, genomic DNA was evenly distributed across several immunoSEQ plates. Sequenced by immunoSEQ multiplex PCR; TCRdb stores in-frame clones only, minus some. The sample lists roughly 2 million clones; about 95% were seen once. Notes on this clone: What it binds is unknown.

CD45RO-negative cells were positively selected for CCR7, leaving out terminally differentiated effector memory CD45RA+ cells. The germline CDR1 and CDR2 sequences are ENHRY and SYGVKD. The J segment lost 3 bases and the V segment lost 3 bases, leaving 8 bases of the junction unmatched. CDR3 size: 16 residues. The rearrangement joins TRBV10-3 to TRBJ1-5; 7 bases are a match to TRBD1. The sequence was collected from a man younger than 35 in good health. Source material: naive CD8+ T cells sorted from blood. DNA of the CDR3: TGTGCCATCAGTGACGAGACAGGGCTCGCCAATCAGCCCCAGCATTTT. It is translated as CAISDETGLANQPQHF.